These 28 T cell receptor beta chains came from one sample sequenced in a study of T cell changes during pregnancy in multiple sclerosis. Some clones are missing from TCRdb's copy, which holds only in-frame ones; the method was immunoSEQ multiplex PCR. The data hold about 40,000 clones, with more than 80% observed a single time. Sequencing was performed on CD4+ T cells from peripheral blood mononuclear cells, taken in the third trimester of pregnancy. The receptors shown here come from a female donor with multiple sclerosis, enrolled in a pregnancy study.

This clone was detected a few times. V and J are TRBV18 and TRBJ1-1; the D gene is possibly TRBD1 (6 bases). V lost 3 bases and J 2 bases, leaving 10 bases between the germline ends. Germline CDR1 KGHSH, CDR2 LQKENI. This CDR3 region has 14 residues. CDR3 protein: CASSPTGHNTEAFF. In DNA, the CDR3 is TGTGCCAGCTCACCCACGGGACACAACACTGAAGCTTTCTTT.

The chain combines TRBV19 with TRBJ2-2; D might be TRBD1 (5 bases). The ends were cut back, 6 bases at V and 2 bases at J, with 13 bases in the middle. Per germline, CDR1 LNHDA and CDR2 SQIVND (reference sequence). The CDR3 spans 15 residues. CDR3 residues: CASRARAPNTGELFF. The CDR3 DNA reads TGTGCCAGTAGGGCCAGGGCGCCCAACACCGGGGAGCTGTTTTTT.

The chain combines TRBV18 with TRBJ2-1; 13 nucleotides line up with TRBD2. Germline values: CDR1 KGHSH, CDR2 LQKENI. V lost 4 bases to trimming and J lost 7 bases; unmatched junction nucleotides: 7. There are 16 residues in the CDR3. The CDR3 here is CASSLQGLAGVNEQFF. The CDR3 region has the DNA TGTGCCAGCTCACTTCAAGGACTAGCGGGAGTTAATGAGCAGTTCTTC.

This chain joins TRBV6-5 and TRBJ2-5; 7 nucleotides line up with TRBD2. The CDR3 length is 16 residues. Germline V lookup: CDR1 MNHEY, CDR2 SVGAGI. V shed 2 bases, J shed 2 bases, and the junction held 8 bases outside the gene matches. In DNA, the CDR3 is TGTGCCAGCAGTTACGCGAAGGGGAGGGGACAAGAGACCCAGTACTTC. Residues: CASSYAKGRGQETQYF.

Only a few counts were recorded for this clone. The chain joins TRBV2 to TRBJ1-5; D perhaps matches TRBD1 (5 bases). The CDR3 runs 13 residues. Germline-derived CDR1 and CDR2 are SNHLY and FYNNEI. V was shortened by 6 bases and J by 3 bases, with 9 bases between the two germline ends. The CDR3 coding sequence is TGTGCCAGCAGCCGGGGGACCAATCAGCCCCAGCATTTT. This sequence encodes CASSRGTNQPQHF.

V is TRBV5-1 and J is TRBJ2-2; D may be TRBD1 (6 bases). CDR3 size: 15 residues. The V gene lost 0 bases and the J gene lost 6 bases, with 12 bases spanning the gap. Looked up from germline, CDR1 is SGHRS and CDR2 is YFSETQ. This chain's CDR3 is CASSLVQGSAGELFF. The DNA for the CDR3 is TGCGCCAGCAGCTTGGTCCAGGGGTCCGCCGGGGAGCTGTTTTTT.

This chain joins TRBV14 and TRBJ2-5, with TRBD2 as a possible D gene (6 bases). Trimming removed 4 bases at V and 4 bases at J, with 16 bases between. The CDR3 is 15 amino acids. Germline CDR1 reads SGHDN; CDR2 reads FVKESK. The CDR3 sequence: CASSLVRGGGETQYF. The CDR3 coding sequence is TGTGCCAGCAGCCTCGTTCGGGGAGGAGGAGAGACCCAGTACTTC.

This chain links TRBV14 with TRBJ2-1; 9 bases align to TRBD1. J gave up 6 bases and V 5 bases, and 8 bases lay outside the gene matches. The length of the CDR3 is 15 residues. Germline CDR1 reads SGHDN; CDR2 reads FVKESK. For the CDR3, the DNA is TGTGCCAGCAGCGCCCGGGACAGGGTAGGCAATGAGCAGTTCTTC. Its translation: CASSARDRVGNEQFF.

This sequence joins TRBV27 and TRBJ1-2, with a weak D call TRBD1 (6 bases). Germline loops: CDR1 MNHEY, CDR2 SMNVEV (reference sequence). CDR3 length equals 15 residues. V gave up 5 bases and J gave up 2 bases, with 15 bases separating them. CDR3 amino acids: CASSHSGDPNYGYTF. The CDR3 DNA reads TGTGCCAGCAGTCACTCAGGGGATCCAAACTATGGCTACACCTTC.

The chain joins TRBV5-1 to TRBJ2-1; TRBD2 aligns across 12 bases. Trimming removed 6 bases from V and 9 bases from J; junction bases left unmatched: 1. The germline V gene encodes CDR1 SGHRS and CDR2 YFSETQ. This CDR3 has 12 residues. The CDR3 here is CASTTSGGEQFF. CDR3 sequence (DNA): TGCGCCAGCACGACTAGCGGGGGTGAGCAGTTCTTC.

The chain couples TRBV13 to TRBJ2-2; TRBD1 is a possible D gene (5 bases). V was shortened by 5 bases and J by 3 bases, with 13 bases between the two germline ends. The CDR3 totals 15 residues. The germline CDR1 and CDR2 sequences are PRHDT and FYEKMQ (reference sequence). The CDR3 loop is CASSTRQTDTGELFF. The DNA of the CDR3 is TGTGCCAGCAGCACAAGACAGACGGACACCGGGGAGCTGTTTTTT. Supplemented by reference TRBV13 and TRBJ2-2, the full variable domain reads AAGVIQSPRHLIKEKRETATLKCYPIPRHDTVYWYQQGPGQDPQFLISFYEKMQSDKGSIPDRFSAQQFSDYHSELNMSSLELGDSALYFCASSTRQTDTGELFFGEGSRLTVL.

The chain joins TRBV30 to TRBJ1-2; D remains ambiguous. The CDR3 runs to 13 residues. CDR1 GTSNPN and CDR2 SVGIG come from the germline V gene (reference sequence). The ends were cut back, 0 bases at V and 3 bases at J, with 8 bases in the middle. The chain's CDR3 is CAWSVQPDYGYTF. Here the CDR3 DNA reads TGTGCCTGGAGTGTACAGCCCGACTATGGCTACACCTTC.

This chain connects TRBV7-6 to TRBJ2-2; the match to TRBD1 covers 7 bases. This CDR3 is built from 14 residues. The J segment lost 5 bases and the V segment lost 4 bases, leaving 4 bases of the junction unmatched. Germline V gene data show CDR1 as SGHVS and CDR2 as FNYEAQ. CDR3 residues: CASSSQTGTGELFF. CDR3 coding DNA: TGTGCCAGCAGCTCGCAGACAGGGACCGGGGAGCTGTTTTTT.

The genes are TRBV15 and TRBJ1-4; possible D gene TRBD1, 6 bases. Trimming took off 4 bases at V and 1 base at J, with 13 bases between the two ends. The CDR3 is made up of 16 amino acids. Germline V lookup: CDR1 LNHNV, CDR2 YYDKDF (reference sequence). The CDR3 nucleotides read TGTGCCACCAGCAACAGGGTTGGGGTAACTAATGAAAAACTGTTTTTT. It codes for CATSNRVGVTNEKLFF.

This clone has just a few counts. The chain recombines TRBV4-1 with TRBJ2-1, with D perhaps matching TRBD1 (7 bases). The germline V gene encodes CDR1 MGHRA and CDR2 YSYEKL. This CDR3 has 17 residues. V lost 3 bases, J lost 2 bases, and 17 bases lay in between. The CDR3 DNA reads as TGCGCCAGCAGCCACGAACAGGGGAGGCTAGCCTACAATGAGCAGTTCTTC. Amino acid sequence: CASSHEQGRLAYNEQFF.

The CDR3 coding sequence is TGTGCCACCAGCACGGGGAACGGTGGAGTAGCCGGGGAGCTGTTTTTT. Encoded protein: CATSTGNGGVAGELFF. The rearrangement uses TRBV15 and TRBJ2-2; D is perhaps TRBD2 (5 bases). Trimming took off 4 bases at V and 6 bases at J, with 18 bases between the two ends. Germline CDR1 and CDR2: LNHNV and YYDKDF (reference sequence). This CDR3 has 16 amino acids.

In DNA form, the CDR3 reads TGTGCCATCAGGGTGACAGGGAAGGACACTGAAGCTTTCTTT. Translation gives CAIRVTGKDTEAFF. V is TRBV10-3 and J is TRBJ1-1; 7 bases are shared with TRBD1. This CDR3 comprises 14 residues. The germline gives CDR1 ENHRY, CDR2 SYGVKD. The V and J ends lost 6 bases and 3 bases, in that order; junction bases with no gene match: 7.

CDR3 DNA sequence: TGCGCCAGCAGCTTGGTTTTACAGGCTCAAGAGACCCAGTACTTC. Its translation: CASSLVLQAQETQYF. The chain is built from TRBV5-1 and TRBJ2-5, with D perhaps TRBD1 (5 bases). CDR3 length equals 15 residues. Germline V CDR1 and CDR2: SGHRS, YFSETQ. V lost 0 bases, J lost 2 bases, and 11 bases lay in between.

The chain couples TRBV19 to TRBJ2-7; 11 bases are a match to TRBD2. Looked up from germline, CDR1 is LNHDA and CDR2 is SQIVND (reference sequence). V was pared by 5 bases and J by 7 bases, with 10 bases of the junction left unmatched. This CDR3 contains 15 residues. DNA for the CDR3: TGTGCCAGTAGTCCACCGACTAGCGGGGTTCGGGAGCAGTACTTC. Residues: CASSPPTSGVREQYF.

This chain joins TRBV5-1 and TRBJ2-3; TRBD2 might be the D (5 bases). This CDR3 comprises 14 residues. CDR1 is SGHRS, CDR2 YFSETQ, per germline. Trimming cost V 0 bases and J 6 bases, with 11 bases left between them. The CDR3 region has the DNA TGCGCCAGCAGCTTGGTACTAGGTCCCGATACGCAGTATTTT. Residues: CASSLVLGPDTQYF.

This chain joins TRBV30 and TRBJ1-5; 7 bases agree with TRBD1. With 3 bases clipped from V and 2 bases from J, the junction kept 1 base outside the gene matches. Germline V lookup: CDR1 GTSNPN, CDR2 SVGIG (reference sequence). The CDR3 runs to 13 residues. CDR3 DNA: TGTGCCTGGAGCGGACAGGGCAATCAGCCCCAGCATTTT. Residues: CAWSGQGNQPQHF.

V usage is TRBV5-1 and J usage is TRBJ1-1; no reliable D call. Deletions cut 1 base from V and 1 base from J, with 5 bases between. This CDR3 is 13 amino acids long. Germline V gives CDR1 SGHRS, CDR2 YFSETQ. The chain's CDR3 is CASSLTPNTEAFF. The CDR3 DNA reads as TGCGCCAGCAGCTTGACTCCGAACACTGAAGCTTTCTTT.

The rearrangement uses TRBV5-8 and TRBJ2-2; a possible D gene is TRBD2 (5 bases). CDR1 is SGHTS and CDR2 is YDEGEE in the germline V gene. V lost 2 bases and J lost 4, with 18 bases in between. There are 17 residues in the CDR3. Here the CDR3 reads CASSFRGPLDLTGELFF. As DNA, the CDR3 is TGTGCCAGCAGCTTTCGAGGGCCGCTAGACCTCACCGGGGAGCTGTTTTTT.

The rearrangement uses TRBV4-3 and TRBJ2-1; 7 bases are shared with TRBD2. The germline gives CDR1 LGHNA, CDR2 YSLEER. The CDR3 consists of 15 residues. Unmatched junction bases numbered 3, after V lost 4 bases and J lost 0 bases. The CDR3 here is CASSPLAISYNEQFF. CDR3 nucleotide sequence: TGCGCCAGCAGCCCACTAGCGATCTCCTACAATGAGCAGTTCTTC.

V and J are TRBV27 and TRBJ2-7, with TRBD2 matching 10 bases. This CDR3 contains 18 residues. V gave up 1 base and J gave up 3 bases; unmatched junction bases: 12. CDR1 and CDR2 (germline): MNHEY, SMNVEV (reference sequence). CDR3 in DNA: TGTGCCAGCAGTTTATATGGCTTCAGCGGGAGGGCCCACTACGAGCAGTACTTC. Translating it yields CASSLYGFSGRAHYEQYF.

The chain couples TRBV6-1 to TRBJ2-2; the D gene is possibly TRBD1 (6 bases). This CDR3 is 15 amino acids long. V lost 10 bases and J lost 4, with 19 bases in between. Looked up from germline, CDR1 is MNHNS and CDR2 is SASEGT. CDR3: CATAIQGRTTGELFF. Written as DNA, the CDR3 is TGTGCCACCGCCATTCAGGGGCGTACCACCGGGGAGCTGTTTTTT.

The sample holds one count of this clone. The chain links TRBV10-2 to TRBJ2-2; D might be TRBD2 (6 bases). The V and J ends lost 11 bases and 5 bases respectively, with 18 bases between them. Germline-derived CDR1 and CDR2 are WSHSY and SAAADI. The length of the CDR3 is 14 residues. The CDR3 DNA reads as TGCGCCTCAACGCTGGGACTGGCTACCGGGGAGCTGTTTTTT. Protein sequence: CASTLGLATGELFF.

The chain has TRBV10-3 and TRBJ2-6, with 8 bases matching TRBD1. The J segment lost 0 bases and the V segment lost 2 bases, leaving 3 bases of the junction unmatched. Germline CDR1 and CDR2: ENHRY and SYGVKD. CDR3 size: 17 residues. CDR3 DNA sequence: TGTGCCATCAGTGAGCGACAGGGGAACTCTGGGGCCAACGTCCTGACTTTC. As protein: CAISERQGNSGANVLTF.